This passage covers 15 T cell receptor beta chains from one sample sequenced in a study of CD8+CD57+ T cells in acquired aplastic anemia. The use of genomic DNA as template underpinned the TCR beta VDJ and CDR3 profiling. TCRdb re-analysed the reads in MiXCR, keeping a single row per CDR3 protein. The repertoire consists of about 420,000 distinct CDR3 sequences, with 60% to 80% occurring once and the leading ten covering around 4%. The sequencing sample was made of sorted CD4+, CD8+, or CD8+CD57+ T cells (not recorded which) from PBMCs. The receptors come from a human donor in good health, serving as a control.

In its sample, this clonotype was seen many times. This sequence joins TRBV29-1 and TRBJ1-2; D remains unclear. The CDR3 is made up of 12 amino acids. The germline gives CDR1 SQVTM, CDR2 ANQGSEA. Trimming removed 6 bases at V and 8 bases at J, with 16 bases between. CDR3 in amino acids: CSVDGPEVGYTF. In DNA form, the CDR3 reads TGCAGCGTGGACGGCCCCGAAGTAGGCTACACCTTC.

This clonotype has just one count. The V and J genes are TRBV2 and TRBJ1-2; D unresolved. V lost 8 bases to trimming and J lost 11 bases, with 24 bases between them. The CDR3 extends over 14 amino acids. The V gene's germline CDR1 is SNHLY and CDR2 FYNNEI. CDR3 nucleotides: TGTGCCAGCCCCTCCGGGCTGGCGGGTGTTCGGTACACCTTC. Encoded protein: CASPSGLAGVRYTF. The variable domain in full, completed from reference TRBV2 and TRBJ1-2, reads EPEVTQTPSHQVTQMGQEVILRCVPISNHLYFYWYRQILGQKVEFLVSFYNNEISEKSEIFDDQFSVERPDGSNFTLKIRSTKLEDSAMYFCASPSGLAGVRYTFGSGTRLTVV.

Concerning this clonotype: The CDR3 ends on some other residue instead of the conserved phenylalanine or tryptophan, so this is likely a read error. The DNA is omitted, as the CDR3 cannot be located on it reliably, and the CDR3 follows TCRdb's listing. CDR3 protein: CASSDRLGEQYFG. The chain joins TRBV7-6 to TRBJ1-6; the DNA was not used to check the table's D call, TRBD1. From germline, CDR1 is SGHVS and CDR2 FNYEAQ. The CDR3 is 13 amino acids long, termini counted.

The genes are TRBV20-1 and TRBJ1-5; D ambiguous. Germline assignment: CDR1 DFQATT and CDR2 SNEGSKA (reference sequence). V was shortened by 7 bases and J by 8 bases, with 21 bases between the two germline ends. The CDR3 loop spans 14 amino acids. CDR3 bases: TGCAGTGGCGGAGAGGGCAGTGAGGCCAAGCCCCAGCATTTT. Residues: CSGGEGSEAKPQHF.

The chain employs TRBV7-3 and TRBJ1-5; possible D gene TRBD1, 6 bases. The CDR3 loop spans 16 amino acids. The ends were cut back, 3 bases at V and 13 bases at J, with 25 bases in the middle. CDR1 SGHTA and CDR2 FQGTGA come from the germline V gene. The CDR3 region is CASSFAGGADTQYQHF. Written as DNA, the CDR3 is TGTGCCAGCAGCTTCGCGGGGGGGGCCGATACGCAGTATCAGCATTTT.

This clonotype has a single count. This chain connects TRBV4-3 to TRBJ1-4; D is possibly TRBD1 (5 bases). The CDR3 totals 13 residues. Trimming stripped 4 bases from V and 8 bases from J, with 11 bases between. Germline lookup yields CDR1 LGHNA and CDR2 YSLEER. CDR3 sequence: CASSRDWGEKLFF. Written as DNA, the CDR3 is TGCGCCAGCAGCCGAGATTGGGGGGAAAAACTGTTTTTT.

As to this clonotype: This may stem from a read error, because a much larger clone lies one nucleotide away. The gene calls are TRBV19 and TRBJ2-1, with D unresolved. This CDR3 comprises 14 residues. The V end lost 1 base, the J end lost 8 bases, and 12 bases lay between the germline ends. The germline CDR1 and CDR2 sequences are LNHDA and SQIVND (reference sequence). The DNA for the CDR3 is TGTGCCAGTAGTATAGTAGCCGAAGACGATGAGCAGTTCTTC. Protein product: CASSIVAEDDEQFF.

Of note for this clonotype: Germline is not matched at one junction end, which may reflect a read error. The chain links TRBV7-3 to TRBJ2-7; no reliable D call. From germline, CDR1 is SGHTA and CDR2 FQGTGA. CDR3 length equals 14 residues. The CDR3 loop reads CASSLSGAETQYFF. The CDR3 DNA reads as TGTGCCAGCAGCTTATCAGGAGCAGAGACCCAGTACTTCTTC.

This clonotype was counted between two and nine times. The chain links TRBV10-3 to TRBJ1-2; D not certain. The CDR3 length is 13 residues. V was cut by 4 bases and J by 2 bases, with 8 bases left in between. Per the germline V gene, CDR1 is ENHRY and CDR2 is SYGVKD. CDR3 sequence reads: CAISGPDNYGYTF. CDR3 DNA sequence: TGTGCCATCAGTGGTCCGGACAACTATGGCTACACCTTC.

The chain couples TRBV20-1 to TRBJ2-7; TRBD1 agrees at 7 bases. Germline assignment: CDR1 DFQATT and CDR2 SNEGSKA (reference sequence). V shed 4 bases, J shed 2 bases, and the junction held 5 bases outside the gene matches. The CDR3 runs 13 residues. CDR3 DNA sequence: TGCAGTGCTAAAGACAGGGCCCCCTACGAGCAGTACTTC. It yields the protein CSAKDRAPYEQYF.

This chain links TRBV5-1 with TRBJ1-1, with unresolved D. Germline V gene data show CDR1 as SGHRS and CDR2 as YFSETQ. This CDR3 contains 15 residues. V shed 0 bases and J shed 9 bases, with 18 bases lying between them. The CDR3, as DNA: TGCGCCAGCAGCTTGGAAGCGGCGGCTTCGCTCAAAGCTTTCTTT. Translation: CASSLEAAASLKAFF.

This sequence joins TRBV7-6 and TRBJ2-7; D may be TRBD1 or TRBD2 (5 bases each). The J call may be mistaken, given a closer DNA end match to TRBJ2-1. Germline V CDR1 and CDR2: SGHVS, FNYEAQ. The CDR3 has 12 residues. For the CDR3, the DNA is TGTGCCAGCAGCTTCGACGGGGACGAGCAGTTCTTC. Residues: CASSFDGDEQFF.

This clonotype has ten or more counts. The chain links TRBV3-1 to TRBJ2-5; TRBD2 aligns across 11 bases. Germline V gene data show CDR1 as LGHDT and CDR2 as YNNKEL (reference sequence). The CDR3 spans 15 residues. J gave up 5 bases and V 6 bases, and 8 bases lay outside the gene matches. In nucleotides, the CDR3 is TGTGCCAGCAGGCAGACTAGCGGGGCCTGGGAGACCCAGTACTTC. Amino acids: CASRQTSGAWETQYF.

The chain employs TRBV7-9 and TRBJ2-5, with D perhaps TRBD2 (5 bases). The germline gives CDR1 SEHNR, CDR2 FQNEAQ (reference sequence). The CDR3 runs to 14 residues. The V end lost 4 bases, the J end lost 5 bases, and 14 bases lay between the germline ends. DNA for the CDR3: TGTGCCAGCAGCTCAACGGGGTTCCTGGAGACCCAGTACTTC. Amino acids: CASSSTGFLETQYF. The variable domain in full, with the rest retrieved from reference TRBV7-9 and TRBJ2-5, is DTGVSQNPRHKITKRGQNVTFRCDPISEHNRLYWYRQTLGQGPEFLTYFQNEAQLEKSRLLSDRFSAERPKGSFSTLEIQRTEQGDSAMYLCASSSTGFLETQYFGPGTRLLVL.

This clonotype was seen at least ten times. The chain uses TRBV6-6 and TRBJ1-6; no clear D. Germline V CDR1 and CDR2: MNHNY, SVGAGI (reference sequence). Trimming left V 0 bases short and J 10 bases short, with 13 bases between. The CDR3 length is 15 residues. CDR3 residues: CASSYSKLNGSPLHF. For the CDR3, the DNA is TGTGCCAGCAGTTACTCGAAGTTAAACGGGTCACCCCTCCACTTT.